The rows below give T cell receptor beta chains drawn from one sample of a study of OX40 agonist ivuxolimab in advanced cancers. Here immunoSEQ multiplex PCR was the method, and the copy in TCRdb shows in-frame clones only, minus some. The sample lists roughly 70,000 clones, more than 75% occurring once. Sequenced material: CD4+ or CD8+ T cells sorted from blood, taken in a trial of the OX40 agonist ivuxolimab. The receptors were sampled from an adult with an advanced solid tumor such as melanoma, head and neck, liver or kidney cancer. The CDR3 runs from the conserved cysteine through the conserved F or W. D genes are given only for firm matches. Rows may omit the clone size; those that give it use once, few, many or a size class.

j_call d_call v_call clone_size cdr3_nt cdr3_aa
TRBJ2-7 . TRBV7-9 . TGTGCCAGCAGCCGCAGGGGTGAGGACGAGCAGTACTTC CASSRRGEDEQYF
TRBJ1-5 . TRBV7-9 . TGTGCCAGCAGCTTATGGGACGAAAATCAGCCCCAGCATTTT CASSLWDENQPQHF
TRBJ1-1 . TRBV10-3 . TGTGCCATCAGTGATCCGGACGGGCCCAAGTCTTTCTTT CAISDPDGPKSFF
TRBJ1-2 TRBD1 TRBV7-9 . TGTGCCAGCAGACCTGCGGGACAGCTCTATGGCTACACCTTC CASRPAGQLYGYTF
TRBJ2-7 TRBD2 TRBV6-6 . TGTGCCAGCAGGAATCCAGGACTAGCGGGCTACGAGCAGTACTTC CASRNPGLAGYEQYF
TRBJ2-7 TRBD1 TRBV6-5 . TGTGCCAGCAGCACAGGGGAGCCCTACGAGCAGTACTTC CASSTGEPYEQYF
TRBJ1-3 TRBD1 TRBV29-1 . TGCAGCGCTATACAGGGGAGGGGAAACACCATATATTTT CSAIQGRGNTIYF
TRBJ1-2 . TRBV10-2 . TGCGCCAGCGGGACCGCCTATGGCTACACCTTC CASGTAYGYTF
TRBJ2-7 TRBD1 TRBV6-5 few TGTGCCAGCAGTTACTCGACAGGGGCCTACGAGCAGTACTTC CASSYSTGAYEQYF
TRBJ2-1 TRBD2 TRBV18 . TGTGCCAGCTCGCAGGGACTAGACGGATACAATGAGCAGTTCTTC CASSQGLDGYNEQFF
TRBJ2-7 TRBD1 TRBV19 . TGTGCCAGTAGTATAAGACAGGGACGCTACGAGCAGTACTTC CASSIRQGRYEQYF
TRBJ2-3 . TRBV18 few TGTGCCAGCTCATATACCCCAGGAGATACGCAGTATTTT CASSYTPGDTQYF
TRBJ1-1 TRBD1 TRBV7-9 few TGTGCCAGCAGCTTAAGACAGGGAGTTAGTGAAGCTTTCTTT CASSLRQGVSEAFF
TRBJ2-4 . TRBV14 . TGTGCCAGCAGCCAGCAGGGAGCCAAAAACATTCAGTACTTC CASSQQGAKNIQYF
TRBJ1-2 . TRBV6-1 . TGTGCCAGCAGTGACCAGGGGCTCTATGGCTACACCTTC CASSDQGLYGYTF
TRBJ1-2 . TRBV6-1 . TGTGCCAGCAGTGAAGCGCTTCAGGGATCCCTAGGCTACACCTTC CASSEALQGSLGYTF
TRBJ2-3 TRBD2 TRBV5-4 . TGTGCCAGCAGCCCCGGACTAGCGGTAACAGATACGCAGTATTTT CASSPGLAVTDTQYF
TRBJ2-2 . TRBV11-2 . TGTGCCAGCAGCTTAGACAGAATCAACACCGGGGAGCTGTTTTTT CASSLDRINTGELFF
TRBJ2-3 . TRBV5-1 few TGCGCCAGCAGCTTAGGGACCCCGATTCCCGCAGATACGCAGTATTTT CASSLGTPIPADTQYF
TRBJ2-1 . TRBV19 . TGTGCCAGTAGTATACAGGGTATAGGGCAGTTCTTC CASSIQGIGQFF
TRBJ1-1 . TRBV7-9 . TGTGCCAGCAGCCAAAGACAGGAAGCTTTCTTT CASSQRQEAFF
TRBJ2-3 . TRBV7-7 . TGTGCCAGCAGCTTAGGACTGTTCCCCGATACGCAGTATTTT CASSLGLFPDTQYF
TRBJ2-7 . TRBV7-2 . TGTGCCAGCAGCTCCCCCGGGACCCCTACCTACGAGCAGTACTTC CASSSPGTPTYEQYF